One sample yielded the 9 T cell receptor beta chains listed below, sequenced in a study of T cell responses to AZD1222 COVID-19 vaccine (dated by TCRdb to about 2021). Reading the label with the study, this specimen's time point is: about 28 days (+/-7) after the second vaccine dose. The library was prepared using the immunoSEQ multiplex PCR assay. This is the immuneACCESS table as TCRdb keeps it, with only in-frame sequences that have V and J called. A part of the clones is gone; compared with another copy, unresolved V genes explain less than half, and the rest is unexplained. The sample yields about 180,000 clones; around 88% were counted once. The top ten clones comprise roughly 12% of the sample. The specimen was peripheral blood, collected 28 days after the second AZD1222 dose. Receptors originate from an adult who received the AZD1222 COVID-19 vaccine.

This chain links TRBV5-5 with TRBJ1-2; no firm D call. V lost 1 base to trimming and J lost 4 bases, with 8 bases between them. The CDR3 runs to 13 residues. Germline V gene lookup returns CDR1 SGHKS and CDR2 YYEKEE (reference sequence). CDR3 residues: CASSLQPTYGYTF. CDR3 coding DNA: TGTGCCAGCAGCTTGCAGCCGACCTATGGCTACACCTTC.

The chain recombines TRBV18 with TRBJ1-2; 8 nucleotides match TRBD1. The trim removed 5 bases at V and 2 bases at J, leaving 7 bases unmatched. CDR3 size: 15 residues. Germline V lookup: CDR1 KGHSH, CDR2 LQKENI. CDR3: CASSGSGGSNYGYTF. The CDR3 nucleotides are TGTGCCAGCTCAGGATCAGGGGGCTCGAACTATGGCTACACCTTC.

The chain couples TRBV6-6 to TRBJ1-6; no clear D gene. From germline, CDR1 is MNHNY and CDR2 SVGAGI (reference sequence). The V gene lost 8 bases and the J gene lost 8 bases, with 13 bases spanning the gap. The CDR3 length is 13 residues. CDR3: CASRTEDHSPLHF. CDR3 nucleotide sequence: TGTGCCAGCCGGACGGAAGACCATTCACCCCTCCACTTT.

CDR3 sequence (DNA): TGCAGCGTTGAAAGGCAGGGAGACGAGCAGTACTTC. Its protein is CSVERQGDEQYF. The V and J genes are TRBV29-1 and TRBJ2-7; D assignment may be TRBD1 or TRBD2 (5 bases each). From germline, CDR1 is SQVTM and CDR2 ANQGSEA. The V end was cut by 2 bases, the J end by 5 bases, with 10 bases between. This CDR3 has 12 amino acids.

V is TRBV9 and J is TRBJ1-1; 7 nucleotides agree with TRBD1. Germline CDR1 SGDLS, CDR2 YYNGEE. This CDR3 is built from 17 residues. J was trimmed by 1 base and V by 1 base; bases with no gene match: 10. The CDR3 reads CASSVSIKGGPNTEAFF. The CDR3 DNA reads TGTGCCAGCAGCGTATCTATCAAAGGGGGCCCGAACACTGAAGCTTTCTTT.

V gene TRBV10-3 combines with J gene TRBJ2-5; D remains ambiguous. Trimming left V 10 bases short and J 2 bases short, with 14 bases between. The CDR3 covers 13 residues. Germline assignment: CDR1 ENHRY and CDR2 SYGVKD. The CDR3 is CATRGVGQETQYF. The CDR3 DNA is TGTGCCACCAGAGGAGTGGGGCAAGAGACCCAGTACTTC.

The rearrangement joins TRBV7-9 to TRBJ1-1, with a weak D call TRBD1 (5 bases). Germline V lookup: CDR1 SEHNR, CDR2 FQNEAQ (reference sequence). Trimming took 1 base from V and 0 from J, leaving 9 bases between them. The CDR3 extends over 15 amino acids. This CDR3 reads CASSLDGTVNTEAFF. The CDR3 DNA follows: TGTGCCAGCAGCTTAGATGGGACGGTGAACACTGAAGCTTTCTTT.

This clone was detected only once. The chain is built from TRBV5-1 and TRBJ2-1, with a possible D match to TRBD1 (5 bases). CDR1 is SGHRS, CDR2 YFSETQ, per germline. V was pared by 2 bases and J by 5 bases, with 11 bases between. The CDR3 sequence is 14 residues long. CDR3 loop: CASSLGDRDNEQFF. The CDR3 nucleotides read TGCGCCAGCAGCTTAGGAGACAGAGACAATGAGCAGTTCTTC.

The chain uses TRBV5-4 and TRBJ1-2; unclear D gene. The CDR3 sequence is 13 residues long. Germline-derived CDR1 and CDR2 are SGHNT and YYREEE (reference sequence). With 0 bases removed from V and 3 bases from J, the gap between germline ends came to 6 bases. The CDR3 sequence is CASSLGNDYGYTF. CDR3 nucleotides: TGTGCCAGCAGCTTGGGGAATGACTATGGCTACACCTTC.